This T cell receptor beta chain was recorded in a study of T cell responses to AZD1222 COVID-19 vaccine. At the level of the study: Doses given second, at about 4 or about 12 weeks, were pooled.

Regarding the study as a whole: Unmutated regions of variants are reportedly targeted by nearly half of spike-specific TCRs. Seropositive status at baseline applied to only a handful of AZD1222 recipients.

In the case of this clone: Its antigen is unidentified.

TCRdb keeps only in-frame clones here, not all; method: immunoSEQ multiplex PCR. The sample lists about 130,000 clones; more than 75% were seen once. Sequencing used peripheral blood, obtained on day 0 of AZD1222 vaccination. The origin of this receptor is an adult in good health.

The CDR3 region is CASVGNRGSYNEQFF. CDR3 DNA: TGTGCCAGCGTGGGGAATAGGGGCTCCTACAATGAGCAGTTCTTC. The gene calls are TRBV7-9 and TRBJ2-1; tentatively, D is TRBD1 (5 bases). The germline gives CDR1 SEHNR, CDR2 FQNEAQ (reference sequence). V was cut by 8 bases and J by 0 bases, with 14 bases left in between. CDR3 length: 15 amino acids.